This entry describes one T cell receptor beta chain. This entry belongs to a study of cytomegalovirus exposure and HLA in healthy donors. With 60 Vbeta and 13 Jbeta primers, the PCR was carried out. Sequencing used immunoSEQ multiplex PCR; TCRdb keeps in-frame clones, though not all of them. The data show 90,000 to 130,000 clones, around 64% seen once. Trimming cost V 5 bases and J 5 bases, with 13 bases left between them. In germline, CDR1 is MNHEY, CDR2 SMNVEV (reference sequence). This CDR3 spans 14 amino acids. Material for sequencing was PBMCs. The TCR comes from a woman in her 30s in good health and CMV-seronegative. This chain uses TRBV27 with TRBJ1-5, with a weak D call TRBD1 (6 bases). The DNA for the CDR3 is TGTGCCAGCAGTCCGGGACAAGTACATCAGCCCCAGCATTTT. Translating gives CASSPGQVHQPQHF.